The 24 T cell receptor beta chains below were found in one sample sequenced in a study of OX40 agonist ivuxolimab in advanced cancers. Assay: immunoSEQ multiplex PCR; the TCRdb copy retains only in-frame clones and omits some. The data show about 130,000 clones, with roughly 91% seen just once and roughly 0.94% held by the top ten. This specimen was CD4+ or CD8+ T cells sorted from blood, taken in a trial of the OX40 agonist ivuxolimab. The receptors here all came from an adult with an advanced solid tumor such as melanoma, head and neck, liver or kidney cancer.

This chain joins TRBV5-8 and TRBJ1-1; perhaps TRBD1 as D (6 bases). The CDR3 consists of 16 residues. Germline values: CDR1 SGHTS, CDR2 YDEGEE. Trimming pared 2 bases from V and 1 base from J, leaving 15 bases between. The CDR3 DNA follows: TGTGCCAGCAGCTTTGGGGGGACAATTCGGAACACTGAAGCTTTCTTT. This translates into CASSFGGTIRNTEAFF.

DNA for the CDR3: TGTGCCAGCAAGGTCAGGCGACACACTGAAGCTTTCTTT. It codes for CASKVRRHTEAFF. V gene TRBV6-6 combines with J gene TRBJ1-1; no definite D call. Trimming left V 7 bases short and J 3 bases short, with 12 bases between. In germline, CDR1 is MNHNY, CDR2 SVGAGI (reference sequence). This CDR3 is 13 amino acids long.

V is TRBV4-3 and J is TRBJ1-1; D gene uncertain. This CDR3 is 14 amino acids long. The germline CDR1 and CDR2 sequences are LGHNA and YSLEER. The ends were cut back, 1 base at V and 2 bases at J, with 8 bases in the middle. CDR3 coding DNA: TGCGCCAGCAGCCAAGTTACGGCTAACACTGAAGCTTTCTTT. It specifies CASSQVTANTEAFF.

This chain joins TRBV6-5 and TRBJ1-2, with D tentatively TRBD1 (6 bases). In germline, CDR1 is MNHEY, CDR2 SVGAGI. The CDR3 sequence is 13 residues long. The V and J ends lost 10 bases and 3 bases respectively, with 15 bases between them. CDR3 sequence: CAIRGRNDYGYTF. CDR3 in DNA: TGTGCCATCAGGGGCAGGAATGACTATGGCTACACCTTC.

V and J are TRBV7-6 and TRBJ2-2; tentative D call: TRBD2 (6 bases). Trimming pared 5 bases from V and 2 bases from J, leaving 12 bases between. The CDR3 has 15 residues. Germline-derived CDR1 and CDR2 are SGHVS and FNYEAQ. CDR3 in amino acids: CASSPPGLNTGELFF. Here the CDR3 DNA reads TGTGCCAGCAGCCCCCCGGGACTCAACACCGGGGAGCTGTTTTTT.

A few counts support this clone. The chain is built from TRBV2 and TRBJ1-6, with D unclear. Germline values: CDR1 SNHLY, CDR2 FYNNEI. The CDR3 is 11 amino acids. Trimming took off 5 bases at V and 10 bases at J, with 6 bases between the two ends. DNA of the CDR3: TGTGCCAGCAGTTTCGGGTCACCCCTCCACTTT. This encodes CASSFGSPLHF. The full variable domain, completed using reference TRBV2 and TRBJ1-6, is EPEVTQTPSHQVTQMGQEVILRCVPISNHLYFYWYRQILGQKVEFLVSFYNNEISEKSEIFDDQFSVERPDGSNFTLKIRSTKLEDSAMYFCASSFGSPLHFGNGTRLTVT.

This chain uses TRBV9 with TRBJ2-4, with D possibly TRBD2 on 5 matching bases. This CDR3 is built from 14 residues. Germline V lookup: CDR1 SGDLS, CDR2 YYNGEE. Trimming took off 2 bases at V and 3 bases at J, with 9 bases between the two ends. The CDR3 loop reads CASSVGSNKNIQYF. The CDR3 bases are TGTGCCAGCAGCGTTGGGAGTAACAAAAACATTCAGTACTTC.

The chain carries TRBV18 and TRBJ2-2; possibly TRBD1 for D (6 bases). CDR1 is KGHSH, CDR2 LQKENI, per germline. Trimming removed 1 base from V and 5 bases from J, with 14 bases in between. This CDR3 has 16 residues. The CDR3 nucleotides read TGTGCCAGCTCACCACGGCAGGGGATTGGTACCGGGGAGCTGTTTTTT. Its translation is CASSPRQGIGTGELFF.

The V call is TRBV19, the J call TRBJ2-1, with 16 bases lining up with TRBD2. V shed 3 bases and J 2 bases; nucleotides not matched to a gene: 7. This CDR3 spans 19 amino acids. CDR1 is LNHDA and CDR2 is SQIVND in the germline V gene (reference sequence). The CDR3 is CASSIRGTSGRGTYNEQFF. CDR3 coding DNA: TGTGCCAGTAGTATCCGGGGGACTAGCGGGAGGGGGACCTACAATGAGCAGTTCTTC.

The rearrangement joins TRBV4-3 to TRBJ2-4; D gene ambiguous. Germline lookup yields CDR1 LGHNA and CDR2 YSLEER. CDR3 length equals 13 residues. V lost 2 bases and J lost 7, with 9 bases in between. This chain's CDR3 is CASSQSGTNIQYF. Written as DNA, the CDR3 is TGCGCCAGCAGCCAATCGGGTACCAACATTCAGTACTTC.

This clone appeared once. The sample has other DNA sequences that encode this CDR3 too. The rearrangement joins TRBV2 to TRBJ2-2, with TRBD1 matching over 8 bases. CDR3 size: 14 residues. Germline trimming cut 2 bases from V and 8 bases from J; bases unmatched to any gene: 4. Looked up from germline, CDR1 is SNHLY and CDR2 is FYNNEI. The CDR3 coding sequence is TGTGCCAGCAGTGAACAGGGGGCGGGGGGGGAGCTGTTTTTT. Its protein is CASSEQGAGGELFF.

The chain recombines TRBV19 with TRBJ1-4; D call uncertain. The V and J ends lost 7 bases and 6 bases respectively, with 18 bases between them. CDR3 length: 15 amino acids. Germline values: CDR1 LNHDA, CDR2 SQIVND (reference sequence). The CDR3 DNA reads as TGTGCCAGTATAGCCGCCGATTCCCAATATGAAAAACTGTTTTTT. Protein product: CASIAADSQYEKLFF.

The chain is built from TRBV4-3 and TRBJ2-2; D is ambiguous. The CDR3 sequence is 13 residues long. Germline values: CDR1 LGHNA, CDR2 YSLEER. V shed 0 bases and J shed 6 bases, with 5 bases lying between them. The CDR3 loop is CASSQEIAGELFF. The DNA for the CDR3 is TGCGCCAGCAGCCAAGAGATAGCCGGGGAGCTGTTTTTT.

This chain uses TRBV11-2 with TRBJ1-4; D not resolved. Per the germline V gene, CDR1 is SGHAT and CDR2 is FQNNGV. The CDR3 contains 15 residues. Trimming removed 5 bases at V and 7 bases at J, with 17 bases between. CDR3 residues: CASSKVGPLGEKLFF. The CDR3 nucleotides are TGTGCCAGCAGCAAAGTGGGTCCCCTGGGTGAAAAACTGTTTTTT.

V and J are TRBV7-9 and TRBJ2-3; no firm D call. V dropped 4 bases and J dropped 6 bases, with 14 bases sitting between them. CDR1 is SEHNR, CDR2 FQNEAQ, per germline (reference sequence). The CDR3 spans 14 residues. The CDR3 loop is CASSSGPRRDTQYF. As DNA, the CDR3 is TGTGCCAGCAGCTCCGGTCCGCGGCGGGATACGCAGTATTTT.

This clone showed up just once. The chain uses TRBV7-2 and TRBJ1-2; D ambiguous. This CDR3 is built from 14 residues. Trimming shortened V by 1 base and J by 3 bases, and 9 bases separated the two germline ends. In germline, CDR1 is SGHTA, CDR2 FQGNSA. The CDR3, as DNA: TGTGCCAGCAGCTTAGATCCCAGTTACTATGGCTACACCTTC. This codes for CASSLDPSYYGYTF.

This clone has just a few counts. The chain employs TRBV7-2 and TRBJ1-4; unclear D gene. Germline assignment: CDR1 SGHTA and CDR2 FQGNSA. The germline V and J ends were trimmed by 5 bases and 11 bases, with 9 bases remaining between them. CDR3 length: 11 amino acids. DNA of the CDR3: TGTGCCAGCAGCCGTGACGGCAAACTGTTTTTT. Translated, it gives CASSRDGKLFF.

The rearrangement joins TRBV27 to TRBJ2-7; 9 bases agree with TRBD1. Germline V lookup: CDR1 MNHEY, CDR2 SMNVEV (reference sequence). V shed 5 bases, J shed 5 bases, and the junction held 10 bases outside the gene matches. The CDR3 covers 15 residues. The CDR3 loop is CASSPRGGQGHEQYF. CDR3 DNA: TGTGCCAGCAGTCCCCGTGGGGGACAGGGCCACGAGCAGTACTTC.

The V gene is TRBV30, the J gene TRBJ2-1; 8 nucleotides match TRBD2. The germline gives CDR1 GTSNPN, CDR2 SVGIG (reference sequence). Germline trimming cut 0 bases from V and 10 bases from J; bases unmatched to any gene: 14. This CDR3 is built from 16 residues. CDR3 protein: CAWSVGEASGRPEQFF. Written as DNA, the CDR3 is TGTGCCTGGAGTGTAGGGGAGGCTAGCGGGCGTCCCGAGCAGTTCTTC.

The chain links TRBV7-2 to TRBJ2-7, with D maybe TRBD2 (5 bases). The germline CDR1 and CDR2 sequences are SGHTA and FQGNSA. V was clipped by 6 bases and J by 2 bases, with 17 bases between them. CDR3 length equals 15 residues. Here the CDR3 DNA reads TGTGCCAGCAGTCCTAACTGGCGGGCAGCCTACGAGCAGTACTTC. Translating it yields CASSPNWRAAYEQYF.

The chain has TRBV28 and TRBJ2-7; D remains ambiguous. V lost 2 bases to trimming and J lost 2 bases, with 13 bases between them. CDR3 length equals 15 residues. The V gene's germline CDR1 is MDHEN and CDR2 SYDVKM. The CDR3 DNA is TGTGCCAGCAGTTTAAGGGTGACAACTGCCTACGAGCAGTACTTC. Encoded protein: CASSLRVTTAYEQYF. Variable domain in full (rest from reference TRBV28 and TRBJ2-7): DVKVTQSSRYLVKRTGEKVFLECVQDMDHENMFWYRQDPGLGLRLIYFSYDVKMKEKGDIPEGYSVSREKKERFSLILESASTNQTSMYLCASSLRVTTAYEQYFGPGTRLTVT.

The chain uses TRBV28 and TRBJ1-6, with 7 nucleotides matching TRBD1. The CDR3 extends over 15 amino acids. Germline CDR1 is MDHEN and CDR2 is SYDVKM. With V trimmed by 3 bases and J by 7 bases, 6 bases remained unmatched. CDR3 residues: CASSLPRTGNSPLHF. The CDR3 DNA sequence: TGTGCCAGCAGTTTGCCCCGGACAGGCAATTCACCCCTCCACTTT.

The table lists this clone with a count of one. The rearrangement joins TRBV9 to TRBJ1-1; D gene uncertain. Trimming took 0 bases from V and 1 from J, leaving 13 bases between them. The CDR3 has 16 amino acids. The germline V gene has CDR1 SGDLS and CDR2 YYNGEE. The CDR3 region is CASSVGGGLKNTEAFF. The CDR3 DNA is TGTGCCAGCAGCGTAGGGGGAGGGCTCAAGAACACTGAAGCTTTCTTT.

This clone came up many times. The chain carries TRBV2 and TRBJ2-3, with D perhaps TRBD2 (6 bases). Between the trimmed V and J ends, which lost 5 bases and 2 bases, there was a span of 8 bases. This CDR3 contains 13 residues. CDR1 and CDR2 (germline): SNHLY, FYNNEI. CDR3 residues: CASSPDYTDTQYF. The CDR3 nucleotides read TGTGCCAGCAGTCCGGACTACACAGATACGCAGTATTTT.